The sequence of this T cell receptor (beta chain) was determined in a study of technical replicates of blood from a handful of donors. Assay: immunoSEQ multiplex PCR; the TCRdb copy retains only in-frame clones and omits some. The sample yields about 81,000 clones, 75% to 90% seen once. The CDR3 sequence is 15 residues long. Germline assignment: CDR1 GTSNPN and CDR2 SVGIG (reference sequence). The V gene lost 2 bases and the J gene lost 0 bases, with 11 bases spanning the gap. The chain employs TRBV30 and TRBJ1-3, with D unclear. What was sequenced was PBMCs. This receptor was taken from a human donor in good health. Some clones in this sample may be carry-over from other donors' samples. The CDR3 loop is CAWSRPRSSGNTIYF. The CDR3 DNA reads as TGTGCCTGGAGTCGGCCGCGGAGCTCTGGAAACACCATATATTTT. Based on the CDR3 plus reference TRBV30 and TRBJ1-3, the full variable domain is SQTIHQWPATLVQPVGSPLSLECTVEGTSNPNLYWYRQAAGRGLQLLFYSVGIGQISSEVPQNLSASRPQDRQFILSSKKLLLSDSGFYLCAWSRPRSSGNTIYFGEGSWLTVV.